This TCR beta chain is drawn from a study of cytomegalovirus exposure and HLA in healthy donors. Study-level points and caveats: Altogether, some 170 TCR beta chains were recorded as cytomegalovirus-associated. Specificity for CMV antigens was confirmed in vitro for a few of the CMV-associated chains.

Comments on this clone: Its specificity is unknown.

The junction had 4 bases not matched to a gene; V was cut back by 1 base and J by 7 bases. Germline CDR1 reads SGHRS; CDR2 reads YFSETQ. This CDR3 is 14 amino acids long. It was with 60 Vbeta and 13 Jbeta primers that the PCR ran. The repertoire was sequenced with immunoSEQ multiplex PCR; TCRdb's copy has only in-frame clones and lacks some. This sample has some 150,000 clones, with around 86% found just once. This rearrangement joins TRBV5-1 to TRBJ2-2, with 7 bases lining up with TRBD2. The sequencing input was PBMCs. The sequence was obtained from a young woman in good health and CMV-seronegative. CDR3 coding DNA: TGCGCCAGCAGCTTGAGCGGGGATGGCGGGGAGCTGTTTTTT. This sequence encodes CASSLSGDGGELFF.